The source of this T cell receptor (beta chain) is a study of T cell responses to AZD1222 COVID-19 vaccine. Study conclusions and caveats: AZD1222 recipients seropositive at baseline numbered only five or six. Donor demographics were predominantly white British with a female majority; clonal diversity may be underestimated.

Sequenced by immunoSEQ multiplex PCR; TCRdb stores in-frame clones only, minus some. In the table there are under 200,000 clones, roughly 92% of which are singletons. In the case of this clone: Its antigen is unknown.

Germline V gene data show CDR1 as MNHEY and CDR2 as SMNVEV (reference sequence). The V gene end was trimmed by 0 bases and the J gene end by 4 bases; junction bases not matched to a gene: 3. This CDR3 comprises 17 residues. The sequence came from an adult who received the MenACWY meningococcal vaccine as a control. Material: peripheral blood, obtained 28 days after the second dose of the MenACWY control vaccine. The chain uses TRBV27 and TRBJ2-1, with 13 bases lining up with TRBD2. This CDR3 reads CASSLSSGLAGYNEQFF. The CDR3 bases are TGTGCCAGCAGTTTATCGTCGGGACTAGCGGGATACAATGAGCAGTTCTTC.